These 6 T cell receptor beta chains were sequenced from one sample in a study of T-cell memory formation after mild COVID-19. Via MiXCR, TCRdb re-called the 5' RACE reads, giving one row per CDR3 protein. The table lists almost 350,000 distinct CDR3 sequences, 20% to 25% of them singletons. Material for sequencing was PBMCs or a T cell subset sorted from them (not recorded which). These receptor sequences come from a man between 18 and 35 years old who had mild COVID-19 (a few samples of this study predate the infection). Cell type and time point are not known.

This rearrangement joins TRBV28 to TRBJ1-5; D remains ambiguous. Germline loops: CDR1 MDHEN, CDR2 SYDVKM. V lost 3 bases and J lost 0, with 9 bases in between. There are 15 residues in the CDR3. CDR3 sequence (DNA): TGTGCCAGCAGTTTTATGGGTGATAGCAATCAGCCCCAGCATTTT. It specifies CASSFMGDSNQPQHF.

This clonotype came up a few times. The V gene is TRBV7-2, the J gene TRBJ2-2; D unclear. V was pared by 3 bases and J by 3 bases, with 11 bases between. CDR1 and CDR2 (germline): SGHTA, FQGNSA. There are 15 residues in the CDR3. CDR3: CASSFRSTDTGELFF. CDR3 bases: TGTGCCAGCAGCTTTAGGTCGACCGACACCGGGGAGCTGTTTTTT. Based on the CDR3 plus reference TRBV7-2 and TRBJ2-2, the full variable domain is GAGVSQSPSNKVTEKGKDVELRCDPISGHTALYWYRQSLGQGLEFLIYFQGNSAPDKSGLPSDRFSAERTGGSVSTLTIQRTQQEDSAVYLCASSFRSTDTGELFFGEGSRLTVL.

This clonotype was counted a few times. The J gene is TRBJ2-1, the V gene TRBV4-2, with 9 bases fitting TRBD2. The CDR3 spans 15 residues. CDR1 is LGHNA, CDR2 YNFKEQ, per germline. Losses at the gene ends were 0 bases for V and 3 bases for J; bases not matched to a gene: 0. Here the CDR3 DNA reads TGTGCCAGCAGCCAAGAAGCGGGGGGCTACAATGAGCAGTTCTTC. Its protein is CASSQEAGGYNEQFF.

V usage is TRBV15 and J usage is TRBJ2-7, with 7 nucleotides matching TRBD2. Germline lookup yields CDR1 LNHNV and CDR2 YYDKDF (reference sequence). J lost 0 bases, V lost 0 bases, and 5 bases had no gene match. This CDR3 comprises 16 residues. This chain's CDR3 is CATSRDSGASSYEQYF. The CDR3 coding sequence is TGTGCCACCAGCAGAGACAGCGGGGCCTCCTCCTACGAGCAGTACTTC.

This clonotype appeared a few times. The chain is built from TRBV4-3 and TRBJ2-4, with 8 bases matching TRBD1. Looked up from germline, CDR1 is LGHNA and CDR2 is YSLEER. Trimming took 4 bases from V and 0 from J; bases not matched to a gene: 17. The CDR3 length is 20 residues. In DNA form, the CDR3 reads TGCGCCAGCAGCCTAAGGGTTGGGCAGGGGGCGACCCTAGCCAAAAACATTCAGTACTTC. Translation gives CASSLRVGQGATLAKNIQYF.

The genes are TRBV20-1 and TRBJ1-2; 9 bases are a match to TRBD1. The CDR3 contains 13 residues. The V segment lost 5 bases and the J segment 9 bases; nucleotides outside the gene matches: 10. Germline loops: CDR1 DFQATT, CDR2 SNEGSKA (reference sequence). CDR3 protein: CSAWIPGQGRYTF. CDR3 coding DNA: TGCAGTGCTTGGATACCGGGACAGGGCCGCTACACCTTC.